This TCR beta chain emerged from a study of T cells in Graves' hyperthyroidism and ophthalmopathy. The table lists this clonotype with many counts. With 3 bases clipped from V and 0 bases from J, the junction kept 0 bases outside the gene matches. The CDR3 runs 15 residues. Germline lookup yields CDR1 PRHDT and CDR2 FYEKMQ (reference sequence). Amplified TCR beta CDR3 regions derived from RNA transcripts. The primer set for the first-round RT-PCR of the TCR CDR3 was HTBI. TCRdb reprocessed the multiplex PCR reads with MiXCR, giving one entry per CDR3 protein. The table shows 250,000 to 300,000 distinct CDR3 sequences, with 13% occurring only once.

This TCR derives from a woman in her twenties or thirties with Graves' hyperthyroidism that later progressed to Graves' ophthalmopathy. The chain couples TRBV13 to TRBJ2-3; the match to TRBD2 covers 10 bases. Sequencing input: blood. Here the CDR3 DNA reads TGTGCCAGCAGCTTTAGCGGGAGGAGCACAGATACGCAGTATTTT. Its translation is CASSFSGRSTDTQYF.